A single sample is the source of the 2 T cell receptor beta chains below, sequenced in a study of PD-1 blockade in classical Hodgkin lymphoma. Patients all relapsed after autologous stem cell transplantation, and there was variation in brentuximab vedotin exposure. Clones were read by immunoSEQ multiplex PCR, and TCRdb kept only the in-frame ones, dropping some. Here the sample spans 55,000 to 80,000 clones, about nine tenths being singletons. Specimen: peripheral blood mononuclear cells (PBMCs), collected at baseline. These receptors came from a human donor with classical Hodgkin lymphoma.

This CDR3 is CAWDEEFRGNEQFF. The DNA of the CDR3 is TGTGCCTGGGATGAGGAGTTCAGAGGCAATGAGCAGTTCTTC. The V gene is TRBV30, the J gene TRBJ2-1; D remains unclear. Between the trimmed V and J ends, which lost 5 bases and 6 bases, there was a span of 17 bases. Germline-derived CDR1 and CDR2 are GTSNPN and SVGIG (reference sequence). The CDR3 runs 14 residues.

The genes are TRBV6-6 and TRBJ2-5; perhaps TRBD2 as D (6 bases). Trimming cost V 2 bases and J 4 bases, with 8 bases left between them. Germline loops: CDR1 MNHNY, CDR2 SVGAGI (reference sequence). The CDR3 is 13 residues long. This CDR3 is CASSYRRGETQYF. The CDR3 nucleotides are TGTGCCAGCAGTTACCGGCGGGGAGAGACCCAGTACTTC.